This entry is about one T cell receptor beta chain. Its antigen is unidentified. Sequencing used immunoSEQ multiplex PCR; TCRdb keeps in-frame clones, though not all of them. The repertoire holds some 580,000 clones, with 95% to 98% as singletons. Naive-designated CD8 cells lacked CD45RO, were positively enriched for CCR7, and omitted terminally differentiated effector memory CD45RA+ cells. This sample was taken from a study of shared clonotypes between healthy human individuals. Broader study findings: Memory subsets generally showed smaller estimated richness than naive subsets did. Depth of sequencing was expected to influence donor clonotype sharing.

Germline V CDR1 and CDR2: KGHSH, LQKENI. The CDR3 is 15 amino acids. V shed 2 bases and J 9 bases; nucleotides not matched to a gene: 4. The chain is built from TRBV18 and TRBJ2-1; TRBD2 agrees at 13 bases. Input material: naive CD8+ T cells sorted from blood. This TCR was sampled from a man younger than 40 in good health. CDR3 DNA sequence: TGTGCCAGCTCACCAGGACTAGCGGGAGACACTGAGCAGTTCTTC. Translated, it gives CASSPGLAGDTEQFF. The full variable domain, completed using reference TRBV18 and TRBJ2-1, is NAGVMQNPRHLVRRRGQEARLRCSPMKGHSHVYWYRQLPEEGLKFMVYLQKENIIDESGMPKERFSAEFPKEGPSILRIQQVVRGDSAAYFCASSPGLAGDTEQFFGPGTRLTVL.